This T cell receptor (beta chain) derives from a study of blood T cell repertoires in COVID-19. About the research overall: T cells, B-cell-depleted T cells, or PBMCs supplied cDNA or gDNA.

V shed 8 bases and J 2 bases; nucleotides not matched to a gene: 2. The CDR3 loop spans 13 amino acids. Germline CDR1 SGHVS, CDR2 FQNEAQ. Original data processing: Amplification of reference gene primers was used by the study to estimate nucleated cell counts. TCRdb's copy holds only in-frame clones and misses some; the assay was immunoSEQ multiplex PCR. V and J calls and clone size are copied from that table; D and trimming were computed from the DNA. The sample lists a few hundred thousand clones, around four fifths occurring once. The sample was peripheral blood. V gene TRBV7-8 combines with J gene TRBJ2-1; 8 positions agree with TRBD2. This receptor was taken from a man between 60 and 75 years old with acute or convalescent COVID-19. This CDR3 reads CASLSGAYNEQFF. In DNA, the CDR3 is TGTGCCAGCCTTAGCGGGGCCTACAATGAGCAGTTCTTC. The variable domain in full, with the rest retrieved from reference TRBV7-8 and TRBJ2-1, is GAGVSQSPRYKVAKRGQDVALRCDPISGHVSLFWYQQALGQGPEFLTYFQNEAQLDKSGLPSDRFFAERPEGSVSTLKIQRTQQEDSAVYLCASLSGAYNEQFFGPGTRLTVL.